This T cell receptor beta chain was recorded in a study of blood T cell repertoires in COVID-19 (dated by TCRdb to the early 2020s). About the study as a whole: The collaborator samples originated in the United States, Italy and Spain and spanned the acute and convalescent phases of COVID-19. Deeply sampled blood TCRbeta repertoires from subjects exposed to, actively infected with, or recovered from COVID-19 were included in the dataset. The sample metadata nearly always contained a de-identified subject ID, COVID-19 status, age in years and sex. The samples were drawn from two sources: the first 160 participants of the ongoing ImmuneRACE study, and about 1,300 subjects contributed by 6 global collaborators. The prospective study material was composed of cDNA or gDNA derived from T cells, B-cell-depleted T cells, or PBMCs. Where available, HLA class I and class II types were taken from metadata supplied by the sample provider and were not determined by assay-based typing. The repertoires were released in a freely available public database meant as a resource for research on the immune response to SARS-CoV-2.

Turning to this clone: Its specific antigen is unknown. No per-base quality is available; no much larger clone lies one base away.

Collaborating institutions collected whole blood in K2EDTA tubes following their own protocols. For TCRbeta analysis, collaborators shipped samples in one of three forms: frozen whole blood, isolated PBMCs, or DNA extracted from either of those sample types. The CDR3 holds 13 amino acids from the cysteine to the phenylalanine. Only the CDR3 region is kept as DNA, spanning 39 bases read in frame from base 1. Trimming leaves V shorter by 10 bases and J shorter by 8 bases, with the junction holding 11 bases beyond the gene matches. CDR1 is given as SEHNR and CDR2 as FQNEAQ, both from the germline V gene (reference sequence). TCRbeta CDR3 regions were amplified from genomic DNA using the immunoSEQ Assay, a bias-controlled multiplex PCR. For the original study's pipeline: The number of nucleated cells in each sample was estimated by amplification of reference gene primers within the assay. To quantify the absolute abundance of each unique TCRbeta CDR3 rearrangement, sequence reads were collapsed and filtered. For each sample, productive Simpson clonality was calculated as the square root of Simpson's diversity index over productive rearrangements. TCRdb holds this immuneACCESS table with in-frame rearrangements only. Some clones are missing; in checked studies, unresolved V genes explain under half, and the rest has no known cause. V, J and clone size reflect that table, while D and trimming were determined from the DNA. The sample data list 100,000 or so clones, and roughly nine tenths of these were observed just once. About 32% of the sample comes from the top ten.

The investigation overall reported the following: How much clinical and demographic metadata was included differed by source and by participant, and the metadata was provided uncurated.

The receptor chain draws on TRBV7-9 and TRBJ2-1, with 7 bases matching TRBD2. Source material: peripheral blood. This sequence was found in a woman of 80 years or more with acute or convalescent COVID-19. The CDR3 region reads CAIPTSIVYEQFF. The sequence in DNA is TGTGCCATTCCGACTAGCATCGTCTATGAGCAGTTCTTC.